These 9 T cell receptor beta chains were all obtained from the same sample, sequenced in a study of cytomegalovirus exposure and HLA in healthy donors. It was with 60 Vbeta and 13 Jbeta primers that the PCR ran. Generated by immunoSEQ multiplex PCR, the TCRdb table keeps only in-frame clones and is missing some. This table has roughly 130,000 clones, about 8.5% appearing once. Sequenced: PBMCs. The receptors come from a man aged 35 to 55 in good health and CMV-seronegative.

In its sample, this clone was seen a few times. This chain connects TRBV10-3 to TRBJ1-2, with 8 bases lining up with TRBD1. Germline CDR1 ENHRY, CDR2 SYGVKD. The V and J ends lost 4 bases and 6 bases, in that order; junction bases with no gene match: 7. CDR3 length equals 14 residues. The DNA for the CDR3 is TGTGCCATCAGTGGCAGGGGGCAAGGGGATGGCTACACCTTC. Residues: CAISGRGQGDGYTF.

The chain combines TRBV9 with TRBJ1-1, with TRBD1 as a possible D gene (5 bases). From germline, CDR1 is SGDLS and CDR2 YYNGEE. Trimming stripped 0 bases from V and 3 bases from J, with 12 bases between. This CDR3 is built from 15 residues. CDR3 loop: CASSVVGRPDTEAFF. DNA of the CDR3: TGTGCCAGCAGCGTAGTGGGGCGGCCTGACACTGAAGCTTTCTTT.

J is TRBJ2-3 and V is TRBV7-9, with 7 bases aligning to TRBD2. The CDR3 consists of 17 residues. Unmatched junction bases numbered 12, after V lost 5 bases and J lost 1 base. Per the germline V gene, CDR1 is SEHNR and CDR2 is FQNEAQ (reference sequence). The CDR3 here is CASSPSTFAGGTDTQYF. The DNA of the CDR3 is TGTGCCAGCAGCCCTTCGACCTTCGCGGGGGGCACAGATACGCAGTATTTT. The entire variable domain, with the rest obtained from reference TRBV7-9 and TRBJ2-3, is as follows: DTGVSQNPRHKITKRGQNVTFRCDPISEHNRLYWYRQTLGQGPEFLTYFQNEAQLEKSRLLSDRFSAERPKGSFSTLEIQRTEQGDSAMYLCASSPSTFAGGTDTQYFGPGTRLTVL.

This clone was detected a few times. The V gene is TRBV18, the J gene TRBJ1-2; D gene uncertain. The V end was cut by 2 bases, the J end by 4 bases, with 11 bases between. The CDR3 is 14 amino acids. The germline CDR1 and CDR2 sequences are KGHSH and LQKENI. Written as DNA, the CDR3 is TGTGCCAGCTCACCAGGAGGCACCAGCTATGGCTACACCTTC. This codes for CASSPGGTSYGYTF.

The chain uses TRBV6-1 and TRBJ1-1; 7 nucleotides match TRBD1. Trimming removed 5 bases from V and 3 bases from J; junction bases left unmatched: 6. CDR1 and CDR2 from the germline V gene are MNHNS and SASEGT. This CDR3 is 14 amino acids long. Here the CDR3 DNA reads TGTGCCAGCAGTTCCGGGACAGCTTACACTGAAGCTTTCTTT. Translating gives CASSSGTAYTEAFF.

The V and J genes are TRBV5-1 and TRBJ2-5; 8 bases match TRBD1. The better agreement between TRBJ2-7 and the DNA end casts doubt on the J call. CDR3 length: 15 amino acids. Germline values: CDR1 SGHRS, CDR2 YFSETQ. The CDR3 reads CASSLAQGEIYEQYF. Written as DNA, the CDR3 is TGCGCCAGCAGCTTGGCACAGGGGGAGATCTACGAGCAGTACTTC.

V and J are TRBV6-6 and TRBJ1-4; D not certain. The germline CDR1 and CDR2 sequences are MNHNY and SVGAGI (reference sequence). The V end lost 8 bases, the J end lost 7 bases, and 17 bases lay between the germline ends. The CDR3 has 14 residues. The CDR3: CASAPSWATEKLFF. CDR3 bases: TGTGCCAGCGCCCCCTCATGGGCGACTGAAAAACTGTTTTTT.

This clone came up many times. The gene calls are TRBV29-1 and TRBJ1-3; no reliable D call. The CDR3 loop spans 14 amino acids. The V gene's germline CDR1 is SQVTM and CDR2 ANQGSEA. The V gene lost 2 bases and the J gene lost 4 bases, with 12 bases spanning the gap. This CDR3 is CSVESGSAGNTIYF. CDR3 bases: TGCAGCGTTGAATCGGGGAGTGCAGGAAACACCATATATTTT. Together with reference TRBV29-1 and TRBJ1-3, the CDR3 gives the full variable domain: SAVISQKPSRDICQRGTSLTIQCQVDSQVTMMFWYRQQPGQSLTLIATANQGSEATYESGFVIDKFPISRPNLTFSTLTVSNMSPEDSSIYLCSVESGSAGNTIYFGEGSWLTVV.

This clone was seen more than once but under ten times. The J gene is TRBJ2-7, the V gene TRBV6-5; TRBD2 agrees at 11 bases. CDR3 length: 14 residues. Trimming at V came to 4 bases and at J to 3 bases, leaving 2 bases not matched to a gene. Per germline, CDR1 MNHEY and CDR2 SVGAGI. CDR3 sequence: CASSSGTSGYEQYF. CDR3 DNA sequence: TGTGCCAGCAGTTCCGGGACTAGCGGCTACGAGCAGTACTTC.